Listed below are T cell receptor beta chains from one sample, sequenced in a study of neurological immune-mediated disorders. In TCRdb, the 5' RACE reads were re-called with MiXCR into one record per CDR3 protein. The sample holds 55,000 to 75,000 distinct CDR3 sequences, 2% to 2.5% seen once. Sample: PBMCs. These receptors all stem from a man over 45 with multiple sclerosis. CDR3s include the opening cysteine and the closing phenylalanine or tryptophan. D genes are given only for firm matches. Clone size is given for some rows only: seen once, a few or many times, or a class if the clone is expanded.

v_call	j_call	d_call	clone_size	cdr3_aa	cdr3_nt
TRBV20-1	TRBJ2-1	-	many	CSAPEPGTVNEQFF	TGCAGTGCCCCAGAACCCGGGACGGTGAATGAGCAGTTCTTC
TRBV12-3/TRBV12-4	TRBJ2-7	TRBD2	many	CASSFGGGSYEQYF	TGTGCCAGCAGTTTTGGCGGGGGGTCCTACGAGCAGTACTTC
TRBV29-1	TRBJ1-6	TRBD1	many	CSVKDRGNSPLHF	TGCAGCGTTAAGGACAGGGGGAATTCACCCCTCCACTTT
TRBV15	TRBJ1-6	TRBD1	many	CATSRAGQGLENSPLHF	TGTGCCACCAGCAGAGCGGGACAGGGGTTAGAAAATTCACCCCTCCACTTT
TRBV7-2	TRBJ2-4	TRBD1	many	CASRPTGGGNIQYF	TGTGCCAGCAGACCGACAGGGGGAGGAAACATTCAGTACTTC
TRBV12-3/TRBV12-4	TRBJ1-1	-	many	CASSLIGVDTEAFF	TGTGCCAGCAGTTTAATCGGGGTCGACACTGAAGCTTTCTTT
TRBV28	TRBJ2-5	-	many	CASFRSGETQYF	TGTGCCAGCTTTCGCTCGGGGGAGACCCAGTACTTC
TRBV29-1	TRBJ1-2	-	many	CSATGGEGFSYGYTF	TGCAGCGCGACGGGGGGCGAGGGGTTTAGCTATGGCTACACCTTC
TRBV30	TRBJ2-5	-	many	CAWSTYRETQYF	TGTGCCTGGAGTACATACCGGGAGACCCAGTACTTC
TRBV7-3	TRBJ2-1	-	many	CASSQGHASYNEQFF	TGTGCCAGCAGCCAAGGACATGCCTCCTACAATGAGCAGTTCTTC
TRBV20-1	TRBJ2-1	TRBD2	-	CSANTGLYNEQFF	TGCAGTGCTAACACGGGACTATACAATGAGCAGTTCTTC
TRBV2	TRBJ2-3	-	many	CASSEYSLRLATDTQYF	TGTGCCAGCAGTGAATATTCCCTTCGTCTAGCCACAGATACGCAGTATTTT
TRBV28	TRBJ2-1	-	medium-sized	CASSLIAGNSYNEQFF	TGTGCCAGCAGTTTAATCGCGGGTAATTCCTACAATGAGCAGTTCTTC
TRBV6-6	TRBJ1-1	-	many	CASSTGSNTEAFF	TGTGCCAGCAGTACAGGGTCGAACACTGAAGCTTTCTTT
TRBV18	TRBJ1-4	-	many	CASSPNTGNEKLFF	TGTGCCAGCTCACCAAATACAGGGAATGAAAAACTGTTTTTT
TRBV7-9	TRBJ2-2	TRBD1	many	CASSRTVDRGELFF	TGTGCCAGCAGCCGGACAGTGGACAGGGGGGAGCTGTTTTTT
TRBV12-3/TRBV12-4	TRBJ2-1	-	many	CASRGMRSDNEQFF	TGTGCCAGCAGAGGGATGCGTTCTGACAATGAGCAGTTCTTC
TRBV27	TRBJ2-5	-	many	CASSPLKSGGQETQYF	TGTGCCAGCAGTCCTTTGAAAAGCGGAGGGCAAGAGACCCAGTACTTC
TRBV6-5	TRBJ2-5	TRBD2	many	CASSRTRLAGGPGQETQYF	TGTGCCAGCAGTCGAACCCGACTAGCGGGGGGGCCGGGGCAAGAGACCCAGTACTTC
TRBV7-2	TRBJ2-5	-	many	CASSLAREETQYF	TGTGCCAGCAGCTTAGCGCGGGAAGAGACCCAGTACTTC
TRBV28	TRBJ2-7	-	many	CASRGAGDSYEQYF	TGTGCCAGCAGGGGGGCGGGGGACTCCTACGAGCAGTACTTC
TRBV11-2	TRBJ2-1	-	many	CASSLGPGAYNEQFF	TGTGCCAGCAGCTTAGGGCCAGGGGCATACAATGAGCAGTTCTTC
TRBV10-3	TRBJ2-7	-	many	CAISESGKTEQYF	TGTGCCATCAGTGAGTCAGGAAAGACCGAGCAGTACTTC
TRBV12-3/TRBV12-4	TRBJ2-3	TRBD1	many	CASSTNRGTDTQYF	TGTGCCAGCAGCACCAACAGGGGAACAGATACGCAGTATTTT
TRBV6-5	TRBJ1-3	TRBD1	many	CASRRQGALLDGNTIYF	TGTGCCAGCAGAAGGCAGGGGGCCCTTTTGGATGGAAACACCATATATTTT
TRBV5-1	TRBJ2-7	-	many	CASSLAGTAYEQYF	TGCGCCAGCAGCTTGGCGGGGACCGCCTACGAGCAGTACTTC
TRBV20-1	TRBJ2-5	-	many	CSATKGGEQETQYF	TGCAGTGCTACAAAGGGCGGGGAGCAAGAGACCCAGTACTTC
TRBV29-1	TRBJ2-5	TRBD1	many	CSVNRGPGETQYF	TGCAGCGTTAACAGGGGGCCGGGAGAGACCCAGTACTTC
TRBV20-1	TRBJ2-3	-	many	CSALSPASTDTQYF	TGCAGTGCCCTAAGTCCAGCTAGCACAGATACGCAGTATTTT
TRBV20-1	TRBJ1-1	-	many	CSASSQDSPYTEAFF	TGCAGTGCTAGTTCCCAGGACAGTCCGTACACTGAAGCTTTCTTT
TRBV19	TRBJ2-3	TRBD1	many	CASRSGGGTDTQYF	TGTGCCAGCCGTTCAGGGGGCGGAACAGATACGCAGTATTTT
TRBV6-2/TRBV6-3	TRBJ1-5	-	many	CASSYSRDRNQPQHF	TGTGCCAGCAGTTACTCGAGGGACCGAAATCAGCCCCAGCATTTT
TRBV6-5	TRBJ2-1	-	many	CASRIGDWGEQFF	TGTGCCAGCCGAATTGGGGATTGGGGTGAGCAGTTCTTC
TRBV28	TRBJ2-1	TRBD1	many	CASSLGQGAINEQFF	TGTGCCAGCAGTTTGGGACAGGGGGCGATAAATGAGCAGTTCTTC
TRBV5-1	TRBJ1-1	-	many	CASSFLADGTEAFF	TGCGCCAGCAGCTTTTTGGCGGATGGGACTGAAGCTTTCTTT
TRBV20-1	TRBJ2-7	TRBD2	many	CSALAGPSGEQYF	TGCAGTGCTTTAGCGGGGCCTTCGGGGGAGCAGTACTTC
TRBV12-3/TRBV12-4	TRBJ2-5	-	many	CASSLAGGPETQYF	TGTGCCAGCAGTTTAGCGGGGGGGCCTGAGACCCAGTACTTC
TRBV28	TRBJ2-1	-	many	CASMRSYNEQFF	TGTGCCAGCATGCGCTCCTACAATGAGCAGTTCTTC
TRBV12-3/TRBV12-4	TRBJ2-2	TRBD1	many	CASSLRGLTGELFF	TGTGCCAGCAGTTTAAGGGGGCTCACCGGGGAGCTGTTTTTT
TRBV6-1	TRBJ2-7	TRBD1	many	CASISPTGAYEQYF	TGTGCCAGCATCTCCCCGACAGGGGCCTACGAGCAGTACTTC
TRBV12-3/TRBV12-4	TRBJ2-5	-	many	CASSPGTEQETQYF	TGTGCCAGCAGCCCCGGGACCGAGCAAGAGACCCAGTACTTC
TRBV12-3/TRBV12-4	TRBJ2-5	-	many	CASSLGELLETQYF	TGTGCCAGCAGTTTAGGAGAGTTATTGGAGACCCAGTACTTC
TRBV6-2/TRBV6-3	TRBJ1-5	-	few	CASSYSAGRWMPQHF	TGTGCCAGCAGTTACTCAGCAGGGCGCTGGATGCCCCAGCATTTT
TRBV20-1	TRBJ2-5	TRBD2	many	CSARAPSGETQYF	TGCAGTGCTAGAGCGCCTAGCGGGGAGACCCAGTACTTC
TRBV5-1	TRBJ2-1	TRBD2	many	CASSLVAGEYNEQFF	TGCGCCAGCAGCTTGGTAGCGGGGGAATACAATGAGCAGTTCTTC
TRBV5-1	TRBJ2-1	-	many	CASSSATGAYNEQFF	TGCGCCAGCAGCTCGGCTACCGGAGCCTACAATGAGCAGTTCTTC
TRBV5-1	TRBJ1-1	-	many	CASSLDPGVSTEAFF	TGCGCCAGCAGCTTGGATCCAGGGGTAAGCACTGAAGCTTTCTTT
TRBV3-1	TRBJ1-6	TRBD1	many	CASSQAGQGNSPLHF	TGTGCCAGCAGCCAAGCGGGACAGGGGAATTCACCCCTCCACTTT
TRBV9	TRBJ2-5	-	many	CASSVSGWETQYF	TGTGCCAGCAGCGTATCAGGGTGGGAGACCCAGTACTTC